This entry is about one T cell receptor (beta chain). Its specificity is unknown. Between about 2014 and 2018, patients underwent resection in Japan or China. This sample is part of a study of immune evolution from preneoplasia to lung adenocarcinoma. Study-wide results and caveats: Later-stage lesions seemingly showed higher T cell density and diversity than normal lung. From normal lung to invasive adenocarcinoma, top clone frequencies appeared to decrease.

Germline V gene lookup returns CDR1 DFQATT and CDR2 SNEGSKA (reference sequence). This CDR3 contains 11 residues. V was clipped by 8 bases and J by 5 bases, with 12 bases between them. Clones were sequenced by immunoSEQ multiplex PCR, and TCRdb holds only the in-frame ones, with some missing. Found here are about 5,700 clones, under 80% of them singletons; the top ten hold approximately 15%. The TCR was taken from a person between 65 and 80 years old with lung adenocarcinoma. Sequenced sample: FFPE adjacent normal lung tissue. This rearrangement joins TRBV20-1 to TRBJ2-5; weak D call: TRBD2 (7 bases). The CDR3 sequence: CSYGGRETQYF. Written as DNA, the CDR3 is TGCAGTTACGGGGGGCGGGAGACCCAGTACTTC.